This TCR beta chain was retrieved from a study of CD8 T cells in ankylosing spondylitis. TCRdb called the 5' RACE reads again in MiXCR, with one record for every CDR3 protein. The table shows 350,000 or so distinct CDR3 sequences, with 9.5% to 13% occurring only once. The junction had 7 bases not matched to a gene; V was cut back by 3 bases and J by 4 bases. Looked up from germline, CDR1 is SEHNR and CDR2 is FQNEAQ (reference sequence). CDR3 length equals 16 residues. This receptor was identified in a female donor with ankylosing spondylitis or in good health (not recorded which). The sequencing input was blood, either unsorted or a sorted T cell fraction (not recorded which). The chain recombines TRBV7-9 with TRBJ2-5; 11 nucleotides line up with TRBD1. The CDR3 bases are TGTGCCAGCAGCTTTCTTTCCGGGACAGGGGGAGAGACCCAGTACTTC. Translating gives CASSFLSGTGGETQYF. The full variable domain, completed using reference TRBV7-9 and TRBJ2-5, is DTGVSQNPRHKITKRGQNVTFRCDPISEHNRLYWYRQTLGQGPEFLTYFQNEAQLEKSRLLSDRFSAERPKGSFSTLEIQRTEQGDSAMYLCASSFLSGTGGETQYFGPGTRLLVL.